These 4 T cell receptor beta chains were sequenced from one sample in a study of cytomegalovirus exposure and HLA in healthy donors. Clones were sequenced by immunoSEQ multiplex PCR, and TCRdb holds only the in-frame ones, with some missing. The sample holds some 150,000 clones; 75% to 90% are singletons and the top ten take around 5.9%. Specimen: PBMCs. The receptor set was obtained from a woman aged 30 to 39 in good health and CMV-seropositive.

The chain uses TRBV27 and TRBJ1-4; TRBD1 might be the D (5 bases). Germline V CDR1 and CDR2: MNHEY, SMNVEV (reference sequence). The CDR3 is 14 residues long. Between the trimmed V and J ends, which lost 5 bases and 5 bases, there was a span of 12 bases. CDR3 bases: TGTGCCAGCAGTCCTACAGCAGGGAATGAAAAACTGTTTTTT. It translates to CASSPTAGNEKLFF.

The chain combines TRBV5-6 with TRBJ2-7; 12 nucleotides match TRBD2. Trimming removed 1 base from V and 3 bases from J; junction bases left unmatched: 5. CDR1 is SGHDT, CDR2 YYEEEE, per germline. The CDR3 spans 16 residues. CDR3: CASSLFMTSGGYEQYF. The CDR3 DNA follows: TGTGCCAGCAGCTTGTTTATGACTAGCGGGGGCTACGAGCAGTACTTC.

The chain uses TRBV5-1 and TRBJ2-3; D not certain. The V end lost 0 bases, the J end lost 6 bases, and 2 bases lay between the germline ends. This CDR3 is 11 amino acids long. Germline V lookup: CDR1 SGHRS, CDR2 YFSETQ. CDR3 in amino acids: CASSLADTQYF. The CDR3 bases are TGCGCCAGCAGCTTGGCTGATACGCAGTATTTT.

This sequence joins TRBV5-4 and TRBJ2-3; the match to TRBD2 covers 9 bases. Germline loops: CDR1 SGHNT, CDR2 YYREEE (reference sequence). After removal of 2 bases from V and 5 bases from J, the junction contained 9 bases not matched to a gene. There are 16 residues in the CDR3. CDR3 nucleotides: TGTGCCAGCAGCTTAGTAGCGGGAGTATCTCAAGATACGCAGTATTTT. This gives the protein CASSLVAGVSQDTQYF.